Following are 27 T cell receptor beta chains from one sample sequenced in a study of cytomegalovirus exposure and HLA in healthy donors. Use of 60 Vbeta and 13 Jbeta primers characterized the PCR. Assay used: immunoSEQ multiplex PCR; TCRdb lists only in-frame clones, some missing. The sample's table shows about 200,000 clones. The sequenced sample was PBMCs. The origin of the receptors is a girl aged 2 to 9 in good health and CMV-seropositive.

The CDR3 region is CATSRGLPSTDTQYF. CDR3 nucleotide sequence: TGTGCCACCAGCAGGGGGCTACCTAGCACAGATACGCAGTATTTT. The chain combines TRBV15 with TRBJ2-3; D perhaps matches TRBD1 (5 bases). This CDR3 spans 15 amino acids. The V end was cut by 3 bases, the J end by 0 bases, with 10 bases between. The germline V gene encodes CDR1 LNHNV and CDR2 YYDKDF (reference sequence).

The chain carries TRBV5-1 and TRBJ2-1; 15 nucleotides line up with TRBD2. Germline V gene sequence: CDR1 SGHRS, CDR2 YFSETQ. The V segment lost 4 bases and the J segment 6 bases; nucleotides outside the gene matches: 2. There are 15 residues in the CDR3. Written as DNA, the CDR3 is TGCGCCAGCAGCCGGACTAGCGGGAGGGCCAATGAGCAGTTCTTC. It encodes CASSRTSGRANEQFF.

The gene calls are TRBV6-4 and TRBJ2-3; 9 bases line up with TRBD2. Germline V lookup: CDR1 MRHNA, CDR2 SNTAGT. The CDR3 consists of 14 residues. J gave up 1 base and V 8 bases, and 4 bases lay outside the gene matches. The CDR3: CASSASGGTDTQYF. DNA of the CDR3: TGTGCCAGCTCGGCTAGCGGGGGCACAGATACGCAGTATTTT.

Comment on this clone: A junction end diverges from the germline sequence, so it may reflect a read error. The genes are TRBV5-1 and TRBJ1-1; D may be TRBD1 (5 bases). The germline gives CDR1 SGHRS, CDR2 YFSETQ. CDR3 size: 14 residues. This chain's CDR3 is CAGSSTAGVAEAFF. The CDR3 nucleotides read TGCGCCGGCAGCTCCACAGCGGGGGTCGCTGAAGCTTTCTTT.

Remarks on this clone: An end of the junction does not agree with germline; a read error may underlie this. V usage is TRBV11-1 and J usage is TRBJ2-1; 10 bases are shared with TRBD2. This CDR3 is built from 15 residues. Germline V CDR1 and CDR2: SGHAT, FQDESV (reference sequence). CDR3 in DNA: TGTGCCAGCAGCCTAGCGGGAGAGAGCTACAATGAGCAGTTCTTC. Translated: CASSLAGESYNEQFF.

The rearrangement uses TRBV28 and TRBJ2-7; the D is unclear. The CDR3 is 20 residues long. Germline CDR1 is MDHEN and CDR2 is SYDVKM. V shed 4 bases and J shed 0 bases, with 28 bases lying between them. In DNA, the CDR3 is TGTGCCAGCAGTTCCGATCTTTTCCCTGACTTAATCCGGAGCTCCTACGAGCAGTACTTC. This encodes CASSSDLFPDLIRSSYEQYF.

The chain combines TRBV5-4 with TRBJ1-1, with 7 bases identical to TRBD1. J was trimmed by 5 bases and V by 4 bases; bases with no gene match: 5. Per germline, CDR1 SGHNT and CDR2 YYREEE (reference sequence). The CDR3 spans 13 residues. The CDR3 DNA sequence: TGTGCCAGCAGCGACAGGGATTTTACTGAAGCTTTCTTT. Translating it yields CASSDRDFTEAFF.

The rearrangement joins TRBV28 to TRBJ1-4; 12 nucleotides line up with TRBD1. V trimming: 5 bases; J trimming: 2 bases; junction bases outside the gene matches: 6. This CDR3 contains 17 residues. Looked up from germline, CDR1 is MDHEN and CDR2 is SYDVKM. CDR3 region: CASSSGTGGTTNEKLFF. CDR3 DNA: TGTGCCAGCAGTAGCGGGACAGGGGGCACGACTAATGAAAAACTGTTTTTT. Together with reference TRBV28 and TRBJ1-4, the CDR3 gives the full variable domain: DVKVTQSSRYLVKRTGEKVFLECVQDMDHENMFWYRQDPGLGLRLIYFSYDVKMKEKGDIPEGYSVSREKKERFSLILESASTNQTSMYLCASSSGTGGTTNEKLFFGSGTQLSVL.

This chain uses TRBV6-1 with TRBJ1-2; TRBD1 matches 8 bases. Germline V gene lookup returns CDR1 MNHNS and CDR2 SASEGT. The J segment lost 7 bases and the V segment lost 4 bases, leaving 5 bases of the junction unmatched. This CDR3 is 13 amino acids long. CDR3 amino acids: CASSVQGAVGYTF. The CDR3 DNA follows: TGTGCCAGCAGTGTGCAGGGGGCGGTTGGCTACACCTTC.

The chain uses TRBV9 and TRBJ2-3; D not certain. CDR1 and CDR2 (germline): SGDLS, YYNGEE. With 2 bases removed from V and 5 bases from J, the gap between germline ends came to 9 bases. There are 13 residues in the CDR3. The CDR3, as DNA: TGTGCCAGCAGCGTCCTTTCCGGAGATACGCAGTATTTT. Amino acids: CASSVLSGDTQYF.

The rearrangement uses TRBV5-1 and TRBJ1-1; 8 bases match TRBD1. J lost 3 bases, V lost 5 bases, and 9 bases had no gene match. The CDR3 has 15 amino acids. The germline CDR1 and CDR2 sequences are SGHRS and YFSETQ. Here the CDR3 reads CASRTARTGYTEAFF. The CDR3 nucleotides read TGCGCCAGCAGAACCGCCAGGACAGGGTACACTGAAGCTTTCTTT. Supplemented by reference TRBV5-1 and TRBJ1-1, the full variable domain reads KAGVTQTPRYLIKTRGQQVTLSCSPISGHRSVSWYQQTPGQGLQFLFEYFSETQRNKGNFPGRFSGRQFSNSRSEMNVSTLELGDSALYLCASRTARTGYTEAFFGQGTRLTVV.

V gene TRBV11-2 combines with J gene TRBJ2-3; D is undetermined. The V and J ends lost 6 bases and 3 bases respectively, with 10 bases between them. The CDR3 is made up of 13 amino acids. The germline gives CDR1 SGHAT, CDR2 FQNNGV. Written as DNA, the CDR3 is TGTGCCAGCAGGCTTGACTTTACAGATACGCAGTATTTT. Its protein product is CASRLDFTDTQYF.

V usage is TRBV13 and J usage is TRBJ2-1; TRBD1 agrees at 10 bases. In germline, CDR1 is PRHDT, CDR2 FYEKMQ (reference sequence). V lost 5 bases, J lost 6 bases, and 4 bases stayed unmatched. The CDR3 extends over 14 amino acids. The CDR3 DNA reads TGTGCCAGCAGCCTCCGGGACAGGGGCAATGAGCAGTTCTTC. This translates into CASSLRDRGNEQFF.

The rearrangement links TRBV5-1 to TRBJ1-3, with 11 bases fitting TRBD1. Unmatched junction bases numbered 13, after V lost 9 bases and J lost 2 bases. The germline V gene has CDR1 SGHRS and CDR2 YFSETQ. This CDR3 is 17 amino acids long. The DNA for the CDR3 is TGCGCCAACCCGGACAGGGGGCAAGGTATCGCTGGAAACACCATATATTTT. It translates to CANPDRGQGIAGNTIYF. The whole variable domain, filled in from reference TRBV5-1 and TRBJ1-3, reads KAGVTQTPRYLIKTRGQQVTLSCSPISGHRSVSWYQQTPGQGLQFLFEYFSETQRNKGNFPGRFSGRQFSNSRSEMNVSTLELGDSALYLCANPDRGQGIAGNTIYFGEGSWLTVV.

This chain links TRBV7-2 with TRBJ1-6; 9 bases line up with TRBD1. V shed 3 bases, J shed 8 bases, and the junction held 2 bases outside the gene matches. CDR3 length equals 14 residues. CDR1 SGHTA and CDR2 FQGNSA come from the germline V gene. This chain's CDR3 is CASSFGQGYSPLHF. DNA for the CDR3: TGTGCCAGCAGCTTCGGACAGGGGTATTCACCCCTCCACTTT.

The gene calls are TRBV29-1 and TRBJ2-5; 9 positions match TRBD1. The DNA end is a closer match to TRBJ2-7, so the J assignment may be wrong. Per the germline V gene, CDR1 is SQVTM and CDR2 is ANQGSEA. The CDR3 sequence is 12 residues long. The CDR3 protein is CSVKGQGYEQYF. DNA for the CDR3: TGCAGCGTTAAGGGACAGGGCTACGAGCAGTACTTC.

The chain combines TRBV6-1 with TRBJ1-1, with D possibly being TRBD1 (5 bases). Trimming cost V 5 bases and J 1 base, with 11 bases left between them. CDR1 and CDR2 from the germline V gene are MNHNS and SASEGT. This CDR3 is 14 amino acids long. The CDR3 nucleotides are TGTGCCAGCAGTCACCCTAGGGGGAACACTGAAGCTTTCTTT. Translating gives CASSHPRGNTEAFF.

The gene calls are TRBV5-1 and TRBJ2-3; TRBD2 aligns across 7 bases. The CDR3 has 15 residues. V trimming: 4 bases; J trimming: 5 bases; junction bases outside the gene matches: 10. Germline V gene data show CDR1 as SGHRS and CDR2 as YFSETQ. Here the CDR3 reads CASSQTSPRGDTQYF. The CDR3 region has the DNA TGCGCCAGCAGCCAGACTAGCCCCCGAGGAGATACGCAGTATTTT.

CDR3: CASSESSGRAIDTQYF. CDR3 coding DNA: TGTGCCAGCAGTGAGTCTAGCGGGAGGGCCATAGATACGCAGTATTTT. The chain joins TRBV2 to TRBJ2-3, with 12 bases fitting TRBD2. There are 16 residues in the CDR3. Germline CDR1 and CDR2: SNHLY and FYNNEI. After removal of 3 bases from V and 5 bases from J, the junction contained 6 bases not matched to a gene.

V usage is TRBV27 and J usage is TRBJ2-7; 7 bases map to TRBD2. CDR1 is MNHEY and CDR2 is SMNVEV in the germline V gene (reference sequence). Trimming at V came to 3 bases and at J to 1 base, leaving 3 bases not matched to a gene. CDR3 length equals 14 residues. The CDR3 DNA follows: TGTGCCAGCAGTTTCCGAGCGGGATCCTACGAGCAGTACTTC. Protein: CASSFRAGSYEQYF.

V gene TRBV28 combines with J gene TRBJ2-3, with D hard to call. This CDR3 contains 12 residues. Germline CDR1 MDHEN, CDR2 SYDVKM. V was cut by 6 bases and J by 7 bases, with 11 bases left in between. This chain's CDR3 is CASSPGSYTQYF. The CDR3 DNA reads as TGTGCCAGCAGCCCGGGTTCGTATACGCAGTATTTT. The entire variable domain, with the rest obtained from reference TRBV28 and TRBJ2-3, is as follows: DVKVTQSSRYLVKRTGEKVFLECVQDMDHENMFWYRQDPGLGLRLIYFSYDVKMKEKGDIPEGYSVSREKKERFSLILESASTNQTSMYLCASSPGSYTQYFGPGTRLTVL.

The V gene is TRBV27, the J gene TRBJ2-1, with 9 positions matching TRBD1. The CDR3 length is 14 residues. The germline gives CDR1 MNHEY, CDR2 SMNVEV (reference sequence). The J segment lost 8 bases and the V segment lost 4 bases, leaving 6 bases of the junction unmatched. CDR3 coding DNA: TGTGCCAGCAGTTGGGGACAGGGTGCGGATGAGCAGTTCTTC. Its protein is CASSWGQGADEQFF.

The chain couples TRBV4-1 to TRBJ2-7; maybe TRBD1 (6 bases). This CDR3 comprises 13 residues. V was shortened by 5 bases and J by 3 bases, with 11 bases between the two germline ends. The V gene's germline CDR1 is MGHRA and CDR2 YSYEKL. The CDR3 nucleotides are TGCGCCAGCAGCAGGGGGACATACTACGAGCAGTACTTC. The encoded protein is CASSRGTYYEQYF.

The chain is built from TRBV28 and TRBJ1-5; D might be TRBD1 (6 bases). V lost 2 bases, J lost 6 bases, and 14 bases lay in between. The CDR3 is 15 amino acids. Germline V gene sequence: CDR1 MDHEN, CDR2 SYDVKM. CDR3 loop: CASSLGSGVSQPQHF. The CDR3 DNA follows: TGTGCCAGCAGTTTAGGGTCAGGGGTTAGTCAGCCCCAGCATTTT.

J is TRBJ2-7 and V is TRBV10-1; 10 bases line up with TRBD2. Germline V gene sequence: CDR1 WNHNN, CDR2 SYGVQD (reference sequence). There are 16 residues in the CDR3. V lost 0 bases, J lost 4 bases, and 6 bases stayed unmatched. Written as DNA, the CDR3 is TGCGCCAGCAGTGAGTCGGGGCTAGCGGGAGTTTACGAGCAGTACTTC. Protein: CASSESGLAGVYEQYF.

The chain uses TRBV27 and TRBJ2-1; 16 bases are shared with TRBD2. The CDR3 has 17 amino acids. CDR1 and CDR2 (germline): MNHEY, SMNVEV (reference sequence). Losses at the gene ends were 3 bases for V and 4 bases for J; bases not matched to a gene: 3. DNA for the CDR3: TGTGCCAGCAGTTTCGGGACTAGCGGGAGGGATTACAATGAGCAGTTCTTC. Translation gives CASSFGTSGRDYNEQFF.

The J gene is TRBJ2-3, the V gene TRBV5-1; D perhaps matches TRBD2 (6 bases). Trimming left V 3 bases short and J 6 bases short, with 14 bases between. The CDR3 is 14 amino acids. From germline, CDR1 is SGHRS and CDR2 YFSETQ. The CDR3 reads CASSYLRGTDTQYF. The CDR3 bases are TGCGCCAGCAGCTACCTCCGGGGGACGGATACGCAGTATTTT.